This TCR beta chain was documented in a study of T cells in Graves' hyperthyroidism and ophthalmopathy. CDR3 size: 15 residues. V was clipped by 4 bases and J by 8 bases; unmatched bases: 13. Per the germline V gene, CDR1 is MNHNS and CDR2 is SASEGT. It was RNA transcripts that yielded the amplified TCR beta CDR3 regions. The HTBI primer set drove a first-round RT-PCR of the TCR CDR3. TCRdb re-analysed the multiplex PCR reads in MiXCR, keeping a single row per CDR3 protein. The repertoire holds hundreds of thousands of distinct CDR3 sequences, with 20% as singletons. The V call is TRBV6-1, the J call TRBJ1-1, with TRBD1 matching over 7 bases. The sequenced sample was blood. The receptor was isolated from a man aged 35 to 55 with Graves' ophthalmopathy. The CDR3 coding sequence is TGTGCCAGCAGTGCTGCAGGGGGAAGGACCTTGGAAGCTTTCTTT. Residues: CASSAAGGRTLEAFF.